This TCR beta chain originates from a study of blood T cell repertoires in COVID-19. Method: immunoSEQ multiplex PCR; TCRdb's copy keeps in-frame clones and lacks some. The profile shows some 48,000 clones, 93% of them singletons. Seattle participants joined during active infection and were tracked over time. The sample taken for sequencing was peripheral blood. This sequence was found in a man aged 55 to 70 with COVID-19, enrolled during active disease.

DNA for the CDR3: TGCAGCGTGCGACAGGGCTCTAATGAAAAACTGTTTTTT. Protein: CSVRQGSNEKLFF. V is TRBV29-1 and J is TRBJ1-4, with 7 bases lining up with TRBD1. Germline V gene lookup returns CDR1 SQVTM and CDR2 ANQGSEA. The CDR3 is 13 amino acids. Germline trimming cut 6 bases from V and 3 bases from J; bases unmatched to any gene: 4.